Below are 15 T cell receptor beta chains sequenced from a single sample in a study of blood T cells in healthy people across ages. The authors ran a second PCR of about 6 to 11 cycles using a sample-barcoded 5' primer and a J-beta primer mix. TCRdb processed the 5' RACE reads anew with MiXCR; each CDR3 protein has one entry. The sample yields around 780,000 distinct CDR3 sequences, 56% seen once. Sequencing input: blood. These TCRs come from a man aged 40-49 years in good health.

The J gene is TRBJ1-6, the V gene TRBV27; a possible D gene is TRBD1 (5 bases). Germline V gives CDR1 MNHEY, CDR2 SMNVEV (reference sequence). The CDR3 spans 18 residues. Trimming shortened V by 2 bases and J by 1 base, and 15 bases separated the two germline ends. The CDR3, as DNA: TGTGCCAGCAGTTTAATCCTAAACAGACAGTCCTATAATTCACCCCTCCACTTT. Protein product: CASSLILNRQSYNSPLHF.

This rearrangement joins TRBV6-6 to TRBJ1-2, with 9 bases that match TRBD1. Germline V gene lookup returns CDR1 MNHNY and CDR2 SVGAGI (reference sequence). CDR3 length: 17 residues. V was clipped by 6 bases and J by 1 base; unmatched bases: 12. Here the CDR3 reads CASSDPGQGPLNYGYTF. The CDR3 DNA reads TGTGCCAGCAGCGACCCGGGACAGGGCCCCCTTAACTATGGCTACACCTTC.

The chain joins TRBV6-5 to TRBJ2-3, with D perhaps matching TRBD2 (6 bases). This CDR3 has 14 residues. V was clipped by 10 bases and J by 1 base, with 15 bases between them. Per the germline V gene, CDR1 is MNHEY and CDR2 is SVGAGI. The CDR3 sequence: CATGRGGGTDTQYF. CDR3 nucleotides: TGTGCCACTGGCCGTGGCGGGGGCACAGATACGCAGTATTTT.

The chain joins TRBV27 to TRBJ2-6; TRBD1 aligns across 11 bases. Germline V gives CDR1 MNHEY, CDR2 SMNVEV (reference sequence). The CDR3 contains 19 residues. Germline trimming cut 6 bases from V and 2 bases from J; bases unmatched to any gene: 12. The CDR3 region has the DNA TGTGCCAGCAGCTCCCGCGGGACAGGGGGATTCGCTGGGGCCAACGTCCTGACTTTC. Its translation is CASSSRGTGGFAGANVLTF.

The chain couples TRBV7-2 to TRBJ2-1; a possible D gene is TRBD1 (6 bases). The V gene lost 4 bases and the J gene lost 9 bases, with 13 bases spanning the gap. The CDR3 spans 13 residues. Looked up from germline, CDR1 is SGHTA and CDR2 is FQGNSA. The CDR3 spells CASSSRQDSEQFF. Written as DNA, the CDR3 is TGTGCCAGCAGCTCCCGACAGGACAGTGAGCAGTTCTTC.

This clonotype was seen only a few times. CDR3 DNA sequence: TGCAGTGCCATCAGAGACAGGGTTGTCTATGGCTACACCTTC. This codes for CSAIRDRVVYGYTF. This chain joins TRBV20-1 and TRBJ1-2; 7 bases are shared with TRBD1. The CDR3 spans 14 residues. The germline CDR1 and CDR2 sequences are DFQATT and SNEGSKA (reference sequence). Trimming at V came to 6 bases and at J to 4 bases, leaving 11 bases not matched to a gene.

The rearrangement uses TRBV28 and TRBJ2-7; D ambiguous. Germline CDR1 and CDR2: MDHEN and SYDVKM. This CDR3 is 15 amino acids long. With 6 bases removed from V and 4 bases from J, the gap between germline ends came to 19 bases. CDR3 in DNA: TGTGCCAGCAGGTCCCCCCGGAGACACCATTACGAGCAGTACTTC. It specifies CASRSPRRHHYEQYF.

In regard to this clonotype: It may be a read error: a sequence one base away is much more abundant. This chain links TRBV27 with TRBJ2-3; D gene uncertain. The V gene's germline CDR1 is MNHEY and CDR2 SMNVEV (reference sequence). This CDR3 is built from 13 residues. Trimming stripped 3 bases from V and 4 bases from J, with 8 bases between. In DNA form, the CDR3 reads TGTGCCAGCAGTTTTTTCCCCGCAGATACGCAGTATTTT. Protein product: CASSFFPADTQYF.

Concerning this clonotype: One junction end disagrees with the germline gene, perhaps due to a read error. This chain connects TRBV7-7 to TRBJ2-1; possibly TRBD2 for D (6 bases). The CDR3 consists of 14 residues. The germline gives CDR1 SSHAT, CDR2 FNYEAQ (reference sequence). CDR3 amino acids: CASSLNKGGYEQFF. The DNA for the CDR3 is TGTGCTAGCAGCCTCAACAAGGGAGGTTATGAGCAGTTCTTC. Filled out from reference TRBV7-7 and TRBJ2-1, the complete variable domain reads GAGVSQSPRYKVTKRGQDVTLRCDPISSHATLYWYQQALGQGPEFLTYFNYEAQPDKSGLPSDRFSAERPEGSISTLTIQRTEQRDSAMYRCASSLNKGGYEQFFGPGTRLTVL.

This rearrangement joins TRBV9 to TRBJ2-7, with 8 bases matching TRBD1. The length of the CDR3 is 16 residues. V lost 0 bases and J lost 6; bases outside the gene matches: 11. Per germline, CDR1 SGDLS and CDR2 YYNGEE. The CDR3 nucleotides are TGTGCCAGCAGCGTAGTTGGGACAGGTGTCGTTGGCGAGCAGTACTTC. Amino acid sequence: CASSVVGTGVVGEQYF.

This sequence joins TRBV28 and TRBJ2-5; TRBD2 aligns across 9 bases. V shed 6 bases, J shed 2 bases, and the junction held 10 bases outside the gene matches. Germline V lookup: CDR1 MDHEN, CDR2 SYDVKM. The CDR3 covers 16 residues. CDR3 in DNA: TGTGCCAGCAGCCCCTTCCTAGCGGGAAAACAAGAGACCCAGTACTTC. Its translation: CASSPFLAGKQETQYF.

This clonotype was counted ten times or more. The J gene is TRBJ2-3, the V gene TRBV20-1, with unresolved D. Trimming removed 3 bases at V and 4 bases at J, with 5 bases between. CDR1 and CDR2 from the germline V gene are DFQATT and SNEGSKA (reference sequence). CDR3 length: 11 amino acids. The CDR3 here is CSARFPDTQYF. The CDR3 coding sequence is TGCAGTGCTAGGTTTCCAGATACGCAGTATTTT.

V usage is TRBV2 and J usage is TRBJ2-5; 7 bases line up with TRBD1. The CDR3 totals 14 residues. In germline, CDR1 is SNHLY, CDR2 FYNNEI. The J segment lost 3 bases and the V segment lost 11 bases, leaving 12 bases of the junction unmatched. The CDR3 DNA sequence: TGTGCCCGATCCCGGGACAGCAACGAAGAGACCCAGTACTTC. Protein sequence: CARSRDSNEETQYF. The whole variable domain, remainder taken from reference TRBV2 and TRBJ2-5, is EPEVTQTPSHQVTQMGQEVILRCVPISNHLYFYWYRQILGQKVEFLVSFYNNEISEKSEIFDDQFSVERPDGSNFTLKIRSTKLEDSAMYFCARSRDSNEETQYFGPGTRLLVL.

The CDR3 DNA reads as TGCGCCAGCAGCGCCTATGACCAGTACAATGAGCAGTTCTTC. This sequence encodes CASSAYDQYNEQFF. The chain couples TRBV5-1 to TRBJ2-1; D call uncertain. The V end was cut by 4 bases, the J end by 4 bases, with 12 bases between. Germline V gives CDR1 SGHRS, CDR2 YFSETQ. This CDR3 spans 14 amino acids.

V usage is TRBV28 and J usage is TRBJ2-7; the match to TRBD2 covers 10 bases. The CDR3 loop spans 16 amino acids. After removal of 4 bases from V and 3 bases from J, the junction contained 9 bases not matched to a gene. Germline lookup yields CDR1 MDHEN and CDR2 SYDVKM. The CDR3 DNA sequence: TGTGCCAGCAGTTCACAGCCACTAGCGGGATACTACGAGCAGTACTTC. Its translation is CASSSQPLAGYYEQYF.